The 3 T cell receptor beta chains listed next were all sequenced from one sample in a study of identical twins. TCRdb re-derived calls from the 5' RACE reads in MiXCR, one entry per CDR3 protein. Among 750,000 to 950,000 distinct CDR3 sequences listed, about 12% were seen once. The data also belong to a second study, concerning yellow fever vaccine responses in identical twins.

The sequenced sample consisted of PBMCs. The receptors stem from a woman between 18 and 29 years old in good health.

The chain joins TRBV6-6 to TRBJ2-7, with 11 bases that match TRBD1. The CDR3 totals 13 residues. V lost 5 bases, J lost 7 bases, and 4 bases stayed unmatched. Germline values: CDR1 MNHNY, CDR2 SVGAGI (reference sequence). The CDR3 DNA reads TGTGCCAGCAGTCCGGGACAGGGGGGGGAGCAGTACGTC. It yields the protein CASSPGQGGEQYV.

This clonotype has just a few counts. The gene calls are TRBV24-1 and TRBJ2-3, with TRBD2 matching 8 bases. This CDR3 is built from 17 residues. Losses at the gene ends were 3 bases for V and 0 bases for J; bases not matched to a gene: 7. Germline V gene sequence: CDR1 KGHDR, CDR2 SFDVKD. CDR3 amino acids: CATSDQSASGSTDTQYF. The CDR3, as DNA: TGTGCCACCAGTGATCAAAGCGCTAGCGGGAGCACAGATACGCAGTATTTT.

This chain links TRBV20-1 with TRBJ2-7; D is perhaps TRBD2 (6 bases). V gave up 0 bases and J gave up 1 base, with 7 bases separating them. The CDR3 extends over 13 amino acids. Germline CDR1 and CDR2: DFQATT and SNEGSKA (reference sequence). The CDR3 is CSAREDYSYEQYF. The CDR3 DNA reads as TGCAGTGCTAGAGAGGACTATTCCTACGAGCAGTACTTC.